This is a list of T cell receptor beta chains from one sample in a study of OX40 agonist ivuxolimab in advanced cancers. Produced via immunoSEQ multiplex PCR; TCRdb's table is partial and in-frame only. The table lists 55,000 to 80,000 clones, around 80% of them singletons. Source: CD4+ or CD8+ T cells sorted from blood, taken in a trial of the OX40 agonist ivuxolimab. These receptors were obtained from an adult with an advanced solid tumor such as melanoma, head and neck, liver or kidney cancer. Each CDR3 is given with its conserved first and last residue. The D gene is left open where the match is weak. Clone size appears in some rows only: once, few, many, or a class for an expanded clone.

CDR3nt,CDR3aa,d_gene,abundance,j_gene,v_gene
TGTGCCAGCAGCGTGGGACAGGGGGCTGAAGCTTTCTTT,CASSVGQGAEAFF,TRBD1,few,TRBJ1-1,TRBV5-4
TGTGCCAGCAGCCATTTAGCGGGGGCCTACGAGCAGTACTTC,CASSHLAGAYEQYF,TRBD2,-,TRBJ2-7,TRBV4-2
TGTGCCAGCAGCTTAAGGGCCGCGGGGGGGCCCTACAATGAGCAGTTCTTC,CASSLRAAGGPYNEQFF,TRBD2,-,TRBJ2-1,TRBV7-3
TGCGCCAGCAGCCCCTGGGCAGGGGAAGAGACCCAGTACTTC,CASSPWAGEETQYF,-,-,TRBJ2-5,TRBV5-1
TGCGCCAGCAGCCAAGGGGGGACTAGCGGGATAGAGACCCAGTACTTC,CASSQGGTSGIETQYF,TRBD2,-,TRBJ2-5,TRBV4-1
TGTGCCAGCAGTGAACGAGGGGAGACCTACGAGCAGTACTTC,CASSERGETYEQYF,-,-,TRBJ2-7,TRBV6-1
TGTGCCAGCAGCCCTCTCCTGCGGGTCCGGGTGAACACCGGGGAGCTGTTTTTT,CASSPLLRVRVNTGELFF,-,once,TRBJ2-2,TRBV7-1
TGTGCCAGTAGTATAGCCGACAGGGTCAATTCACCCCTCCACTTT,CASSIADRVNSPLHF,TRBD1,-,TRBJ1-6,TRBV19
TGTGCCATCAGTGAGTCGAATGAGCAGTTCTTC,CAISESNEQFF,-,once,TRBJ2-1,TRBV10-3
TGTGCCAGTAGTATAGATCGCGGGGGCCAGACTTCGGGAACCAAAAACATTCAGTACTTC,CASSIDRGGQTSGTKNIQYF,-,-,TRBJ2-4,TRBV19
TGTGCCACCAGCAGAGGGGACTCCCGCTTCCGCCTTACCTACGAGCAGTACTTC,CATSRGDSRFRLTYEQYF,-,-,TRBJ2-7,TRBV15
TGTGCCAGTACAATAGGGGGGAGTGGATGGCGCACAGATACGCAGTATTTT,CASTIGGSGWRTDTQYF,-,-,TRBJ2-3,TRBV19
TGTGCCAGCAGCTTGGGCGGACCCAGCAATCAGCCCCAGCATTTT,CASSLGGPSNQPQHF,-,-,TRBJ1-5,TRBV5-5
TGTGCCAGCAGCGTAGTACCGCGGGAGACCCAGTACTTC,CASSVVPRETQYF,-,-,TRBJ2-5,TRBV9
TGTGCCAGCAGCCCTCGTCGGGTCGACACTGAAGCTTTCTTT,CASSPRRVDTEAFF,-,few,TRBJ1-1,TRBV9
TGTGCCAGCAGTTACCCGGACAGGTACGAGCAGTACTTC,CASSYPDRYEQYF,TRBD1,-,TRBJ2-7,TRBV6-6
TGTGCCAGCACGAGGCATACTGAAGCTTTCTTT,CASTRHTEAFF,-,few,TRBJ1-1,TRBV9
TGTGCCAGCAGCCAAACTAGATACAATGAGCAGTTCTTC,CASSQTRYNEQFF,-,-,TRBJ2-1,TRBV7-2
TGCGCCAGCAGCTCGCGTGGGGGATCTAATTCACCCCTCCACTTT,CASSSRGGSNSPLHF,-,-,TRBJ1-6,TRBV5-1
TGTGCCAGCAGCTTAGCGACAGGTTTCAACACTGAAGCTTTCTTT,CASSLATGFNTEAFF,-,-,TRBJ1-1,TRBV11-2
TGCGCTTCGGAGGAGGGATCAGGAAACACCATATATTTT,CASEEGSGNTIYF,-,-,TRBJ1-3,TRBV5-1
TGTGCCAGCAGCGAGAGGAGGGGGACTAGCGGGAGAGATCAAGAGACCCAGTACTTC,CASSERRGTSGRDQETQYF,-,-,TRBJ2-5,TRBV21-1
TGTGCCAGCAGCGTAGCCGGGGGTCTCTACAATGAGCAGTTCTTC,CASSVAGGLYNEQFF,-,-,TRBJ2-1,TRBV9